The rows below give T cell receptor beta chains drawn from one sample of a study of T cell responses to AZD1222 COVID-19 vaccine. Clones were sequenced by immunoSEQ multiplex PCR, and TCRdb holds only the in-frame ones, with some missing. The sample has tens of thousands of clones, about nine tenths seen once; the top ten hold 2% to 3%. Here the sequenced sample was peripheral blood, taken on day 0 of AZD1222 vaccination. These receptors came from an adult in good health. The CDR3 runs from the conserved cysteine through the conserved F or W. The D gene is left open where the match is weak. Part of the rows lack a size; the others show once, few, many or a class for expanded clones.

TGTGCCATCAGTGAGTCAGGGACAGACAATGAGCAGTTCTTC	CAISESGTDNEQFF	TRBV10-3	TRBJ2-1	TRBD1	.
TGTGCCAGCAGTTACAGAACTGGGGGTGCTAATGAAAAACTGTTTTTT	CASSYRTGGANEKLFF	TRBV27	TRBJ1-4	.	.
TGTGCCAGCAGCTTGGGCACCACCGGGGAGCTGTTTTTT	CASSLGTTGELFF	TRBV13	TRBJ2-2	.	once
TGTGCCTGGAGTGTATGGGGGCGGACTGGGGCCAACGTCCTGACTTTC	CAWSVWGRTGANVLTF	TRBV30	TRBJ2-6	.	.
TGTGCCAGTATTCGGGACAGGGGTCGGAACACTGAAGCTTTCTTT	CASIRDRGRNTEAFF	TRBV19	TRBJ1-1	TRBD1	.
TGCGCCAGCAGCCAGGGACTAGCGGGAGAGGGTACGCAGTATTTT	CASSQGLAGEGTQYF	TRBV4-1	TRBJ2-3	TRBD2	.
TGTGCCACCAGCAGAGATCTGAAGGGGAACACTGAAGCTTTCTTT	CATSRDLKGNTEAFF	TRBV15	TRBJ1-1	.	.
TGTGCCAGCAGCTTGGGGCCGGGTAACGACGAAAAACTGTTTTTT	CASSLGPGNDEKLFF	TRBV5-6	TRBJ1-4	.	.
TGTGCCAGCAGCTTAATCCCGGGGGGCTACAATGAGCAGTTCTTC	CASSLIPGGYNEQFF	TRBV7-3	TRBJ2-1	TRBD2	.
TGTGCCAGCAGCTTGGGCGCAGGACACTCCTATAATTCACCCCTCCACTTT	CASSLGAGHSYNSPLHF	TRBV5-6	TRBJ1-6	.	.
TGTGCCTGGAGCACTGACCTACAGGGTACCTATGGCTACACCTTC	CAWSTDLQGTYGYTF	TRBV30	TRBJ1-2	.	.
TGCAGCGTTGATACCGGACTAGCGGTCTACAATGAGCAGTTCTTC	CSVDTGLAVYNEQFF	TRBV29-1	TRBJ2-1	TRBD2	.
TGTGCCAGCAGCTTCCGGCTCTGGGGGTCGAGGTCCTACAATGAGCAGTTCTTC	CASSFRLWGSRSYNEQFF	TRBV7-2	TRBJ2-1	.	few
TGTGCCAGCAGGCACAGGGGTGGGGACACTGAAGCTTTCTTT	CASRHRGGDTEAFF	TRBV2	TRBJ1-1	TRBD1	.
TGTGCCAGCAGCTTGCGGGGGTTGAATTCACCCCTCCACTTT	CASSLRGLNSPLHF	TRBV5-6	TRBJ1-6	.	.
TGCGCCAGCAGCCAAGATGACCGTGGTAATGAGCAGTTCTTC	CASSQDDRGNEQFF	TRBV4-3	TRBJ2-1	.	.
TGTGCCAGCAGTGACACAGCCGGGACAGAGACAGATACGCAGTATTTT	CASSDTAGTETDTQYF	TRBV6-4	TRBJ2-3	TRBD1	few
TGTGCCAGCAGCCTGTTGGGTGGCTACACCTTC	CASSLLGGYTF	TRBV3-1/TRBV3-2	TRBJ1-2	.	once
TGTGCCAGCAAACGGGCCTCCTACAATGAGCAGTTCTTC	CASKRASYNEQFF	TRBV2	TRBJ2-1	.	.
TGTGCCAGCAGCGTAGTTTCCGGGGGGCTCTCTGGGGCCAACGTCCTGACTTTC	CASSVVSGGLSGANVLTF	TRBV9	TRBJ2-6	.	.
TGTGCCACCAGCGGTAGTAATAGCGCCCAAGAGACCCAGTACTTC	CATSGSNSAQETQYF	TRBV15	TRBJ2-5	.	.
TGCGCCAGCAGCACCGGACACGGCGATGGCTACACCTTC	CASSTGHGDGYTF	TRBV5-1	TRBJ1-2	.	.
TGCGCCAGCAGCCCGGCCCTGGGGGCCTCCGGGGGTACGCAGTATTTT	CASSPALGASGGTQYF	TRBV5-1	TRBJ2-3	.	few
TGTGCCAGCAGCCCGCGTGGTCCAGATACGCAGTATTTT	CASSPRGPDTQYF	TRBV7-9	TRBJ2-3	.	.
TGTGCCAGCTCACCCCCGACGGGGGCAGTCTATGGCTACACCTTC	CASSPPTGAVYGYTF	TRBV18	TRBJ1-2	.	.
TGTGCCACCAGCAGGACAGACCTCTCCTACAATGAGCAGTTCTTC	CATSRTDLSYNEQFF	TRBV15	TRBJ2-1	.	.
TGTGCCAGCAGCTCCGACAGCTCATATGGCTACACCTTC	CASSSDSSYGYTF	TRBV5-6	TRBJ1-2	.	.
TGTGCCAGCAGCAGCGGGGAGCTGTTTTTT	CASSSGELFF	TRBV12-3/TRBV12-4	TRBJ2-2	.	.
TGTGCCAGCAGTGAAGTCGGGGGAGGGCCGTCAGATACGCAGTATTTT	CASSEVGGGPSDTQYF	TRBV6-1	TRBJ2-3	TRBD2	.
TGTGCCATCAGTGAAGACTCTCGCACAGATACGCAGTATTTT	CAISEDSRTDTQYF	TRBV10-3	TRBJ2-3	.	.
TGTGCCACCGCGCTACAGGGGGTAGATTACGAGCAGTACTTC	CATALQGVDYEQYF	TRBV2	TRBJ2-7	TRBD1	.
TGTGCCAGCAGAGGGGGGAGCAATGAAAAACTGTTTTTT	CASRGGSNEKLFF	TRBV25-1	TRBJ1-4	.	.
TGTGCCAGCAGTGAACAAAACCTCGGGCGGGCAGGCGGCTACACCTTC	CASSEQNLGRAGGYTF	TRBV25-1	TRBJ1-2	.	.
TGTGCCAGCAGCTTAACGAGGGAGGAGACCCAGTACTTC	CASSLTREETQYF	TRBV7-3	TRBJ2-5	.	.
TGCACCAGCAGCCAAGCGACAGGTTGGGGCTACACCTTC	CTSSQATGWGYTF	TRBV1	TRBJ1-2	.	.